This entry describes one T cell receptor beta chain. As yet, its antigen is unknown. These data are taken from a study of T cell responses to AZD1222 COVID-19 vaccine. Study conclusions and caveats: White British donors predominated, females outnumbered males, and clonal diversity was possibly underestimated. Spike as a whole was targeted by vaccine-associated CD4 TCRs, dominant at 160-218 and 743-854.

Clones were read by immunoSEQ multiplex PCR, and TCRdb kept only the in-frame ones, dropping some. The table lists under 95,000 clones, approximately 89% of them singletons. The V end was cut by 3 bases, the J end by 5 bases, with 8 bases between. Per the germline V gene, CDR1 is KGHSH and CDR2 is LQKENI. There are 12 residues in the CDR3. The TCR was taken from an adult in good health. The sample consisted of peripheral blood, taken on day 0 of AZD1222 vaccination. The gene calls are TRBV18 and TRBJ2-7; D is unresolved. The CDR3 here is CASSPGFDEQYF. The CDR3 DNA is TGTGCCAGCTCACCGGGTTTCGACGAGCAGTACTTC.